The 14 T cell receptor beta chains below all came from one sample that was sequenced in a study of blood T cell repertoires in COVID-19 (dated by TCRdb to 2018 to 2020). The library was made by the immunoSEQ multiplex PCR assay. TCRdb took over this immuneACCESS table, retaining in-frame rearrangements with V and J assigned. Such tables are incomplete; in checked studies, under half of the missing clones stem from an unresolved V gene, and the remainder is unexplained. Within this sample are roughly 200,000 clones, with less than 85% of them counted one time only. Around a sixth of the sample comes from the top ten. The sequencing input was PBMCs or T cells enriched from blood (not recorded which). The receptors stem from a middle-aged man who had recovered from COVID-19.

J is TRBJ2-4 and V is TRBV2; maybe TRBD2 (5 bases). Deletions cut 3 bases from V and 0 bases from J, with 12 bases between. The CDR3 is 16 residues long. Germline loops: CDR1 SNHLY, CDR2 FYNNEI. Here the CDR3 DNA reads TGTGCCAGCAGTGATAATAAAGGACTAGCCAAAAACATTCAGTACTTC. Translated, it gives CASSDNKGLAKNIQYF.

The V gene is TRBV18, the J gene TRBJ2-7; a weak D match, TRBD1 (6 bases). CDR3 length: 13 residues. Looked up from germline, CDR1 is KGHSH and CDR2 is LQKENI. V was clipped by 5 bases and J by 5 bases, with 13 bases between them. CDR3: CASSSYRDDEQYF. DNA of the CDR3: TGTGCCAGCTCATCCTACAGGGACGACGAGCAGTACTTC.

The sample holds one count of this clone. The chain couples TRBV24-1 to TRBJ2-7; TRBD2 matches at 10 bases. Germline values: CDR1 KGHDR, CDR2 SFDVKD. V shed 6 bases, J shed 10 bases, and the junction held 5 bases outside the gene matches. The CDR3 spans 12 residues. The CDR3: CATSLAGAVQYF. The CDR3 coding sequence is TGTGCCACCAGTCTAGCGGGAGCGGTACAGTACTTC.

The chain recombines TRBV4-1 with TRBJ1-6; the match to TRBD1 covers 7 bases. This CDR3 comprises 18 residues. CDR1 and CDR2 (germline): MGHRA, YSYEKL. With 4 bases clipped from V and 0 bases from J, the junction kept 9 bases outside the gene matches. CDR3 loop: CASSRNRDSSSYNSPLHF. CDR3 bases: TGCGCCAGCAGCCGGAACCGGGACAGCAGCTCCTATAATTCACCCCTCCACTTT.

The chain carries TRBV7-9 and TRBJ1-6; 10 bases line up with TRBD1. In germline, CDR1 is SEHNR, CDR2 FQNEAQ (reference sequence). The CDR3 has 14 amino acids. The V gene end was trimmed by 5 bases and the J gene end by 9 bases; junction bases not matched to a gene: 4. CDR3: CASSHRDRGSPLHF. The CDR3 DNA is TGTGCCAGCAGCCACCGGGACAGGGGTTCACCCCTCCACTTT.

The chain links TRBV11-2 to TRBJ1-1, with unresolved D. Germline V gene lookup returns CDR1 SGHAT and CDR2 FQNNGV. With 1 base removed from V and 1 base from J, the gap between germline ends came to 13 bases. There are 16 residues in the CDR3. This CDR3 reads CASSLVKGGANTEAFF. The CDR3 nucleotides read TGTGCCAGCAGCTTAGTGAAGGGAGGCGCGAACACTGAAGCTTTCTTT.

The CDR3: CASSSRGGTEAFF. Written as DNA, the CDR3 is TGTGCCAGCAGCTCCAGGGGTGGCACTGAAGCTTTCTTT. The chain has TRBV7-2 and TRBJ1-1, with D maybe TRBD1 (6 bases). CDR1 is SGHTA, CDR2 FQGNSA, per germline. Trimming removed 4 bases from V and 4 bases from J, with 10 bases in between. The length of the CDR3 is 13 residues. Variable domain in full (rest from reference TRBV7-2 and TRBJ1-1): GAGVSQSPSNKVTEKGKDVELRCDPISGHTALYWYRQSLGQGLEFLIYFQGNSAPDKSGLPSDRFSAERTGGSVSTLTIQRTQQEDSAVYLCASSSRGGTEAFFGQGTRLTVV.

This clone was observed once. The V call is TRBV6-5, the J call TRBJ2-7; 7 bases fit TRBD2. The CDR3 consists of 15 residues. Germline CDR1 reads MNHEY; CDR2 reads SVGAGI. The V and J ends lost 4 bases and 7 bases, in that order; junction bases with no gene match: 13. CDR3 region: CASSSPRGGSEEQYF. CDR3 nucleotides: TGTGCCAGCAGTTCCCCGCGGGGAGGGTCGGAGGAGCAGTACTTC.

The chain uses TRBV18 and TRBJ1-5; D remains ambiguous. CDR1 is KGHSH and CDR2 is LQKENI in the germline V gene. The CDR3 sequence is 14 residues long. Trimming cost V 6 bases and J 6 bases, with 15 bases left between them. The CDR3 coding sequence is TGTGCCAGCTCTACCGGTTGGGCGAGTCAGCCCCAGCATTTT. Encoded protein: CASSTGWASQPQHF.

This clone was counted once. The chain combines TRBV19 with TRBJ2-4; D is undetermined. Per the germline V gene, CDR1 is LNHDA and CDR2 is SQIVND (reference sequence). Between the trimmed V and J ends, which lost 1 base and 6 bases, there was a span of 10 bases. CDR3 length equals 14 residues. The CDR3 bases are TGTGCCAGTAGTATAGGGGCCCTCGGAAACATTCAGTACTTC. As protein: CASSIGALGNIQYF.

In this sample, this clone turned up once. The J gene is TRBJ1-5, the V gene TRBV4-3; D is uncertain. From germline, CDR1 is LGHNA and CDR2 YSLEER. The CDR3 consists of 19 residues. V gave up 0 bases and J gave up 1 base, with 19 bases separating them. CDR3 protein: CASSQDPWPLSGSNQPQHF. DNA of the CDR3: TGCGCCAGCAGCCAAGATCCATGGCCTCTCTCCGGGAGCAATCAGCCCCAGCATTTT.

The chain employs TRBV29-1 and TRBJ2-1; 15 nucleotides match TRBD2. The CDR3 runs to 14 residues. V was clipped by 7 bases and J by 10 bases; unmatched bases: 8. The germline V gene encodes CDR1 SQVTM and CDR2 ANQGSEA. CDR3: CSDRTSGRAGEQFF. DNA for the CDR3: TGCAGCGACCGGACTAGCGGGAGGGCCGGCGAGCAGTTCTTC.

The chain is built from TRBV12-3 or TRBV12-4 and TRBJ1-2; D uncertain. This CDR3 is built from 12 residues. V lost 5 bases, J lost 8 bases, and 12 bases lay in between. In DNA, the CDR3 is TGTGCCAGCAGTCTGCTCCCTCGGGGCTACACCTTC. It yields the protein CASSLLPRGYTF.

The rearrangement links TRBV10-3 to TRBJ2-7; the match to TRBD1 covers 9 bases. Germline V gives CDR1 ENHRY, CDR2 SYGVKD. There are 13 residues in the CDR3. V was pared by 8 bases and J by 4 bases, with 6 bases of the junction left unmatched. The CDR3 spells CAIGGQGEYEQYF. The CDR3 DNA sequence: TGTGCCATCGGGGGACAGGGCGAATACGAGCAGTACTTC.